The 20 T cell receptor beta chains below all came from one sample that was sequenced in a study of cytomegalovirus exposure and HLA in healthy donors. Only in-frame clones appear in the TCRdb table, and some are missing; sequencing was by immunoSEQ multiplex PCR. The sample yields approximately 240,000 clones, around 90% seen once. Sequencing was carried out using PBMCs. All receptors come from a woman between 18 and 29 years old in good health and CMV-seronegative.

This chain links TRBV9 with TRBJ2-5; 9 positions match TRBD1. The V segment lost 4 bases and the J segment 4 bases; nucleotides outside the gene matches: 8. Germline CDR1 SGDLS, CDR2 YYNGEE. The CDR3 loop spans 15 amino acids. CDR3 sequence: CASSTHRGHRETQYF. CDR3 nucleotides: TGTGCCAGCAGCACCCACAGGGGGCATCGAGAGACCCAGTACTTC.

In its sample, this clone was seen once. This rearrangement joins TRBV12-5 to TRBJ1-1; the D gene is possibly TRBD1 (6 bases). V was pared by 5 bases and J by 5 bases, with 15 bases between. CDR1 LGHNT and CDR2 FRNRAP come from the germline V gene. The length of the CDR3 is 14 residues. CDR3 in DNA: TGTGCTAGTGGTGTGACAGGAGCCATAACTGAAGCTTTCTTT. Protein: CASGVTGAITEAFF.

V is TRBV6-1 and J is TRBJ2-7, with TRBD1 matching over 7 bases. With 4 bases clipped from V and 2 bases from J, the junction kept 5 bases outside the gene matches. CDR1 and CDR2 from the germline V gene are MNHNS and SASEGT. The CDR3 is 14 amino acids. The CDR3 is CASSGFRGTYEQYF. The DNA for the CDR3 is TGTGCCAGCAGTGGTTTCAGGGGGACCTACGAGCAGTACTTC.

The chain uses TRBV11-2 and TRBJ2-5; 7 positions agree with TRBD2. Per the germline V gene, CDR1 is SGHAT and CDR2 is FQNNGV. With V trimmed by 2 bases and J by 4 bases, 4 bases remained unmatched. CDR3 size: 14 residues. CDR3 DNA: TGTGCCAGCAGCTTATCCCCGGGGGGAGAGACCCAGTACTTC. As protein: CASSLSPGGETQYF.

The CDR3 nucleotides read TGCGCCAGCAGCCAAGATGGGGCGGGAGTGTACAATGAGCAGTTCTTC. Its protein product is CASSQDGAGVYNEQFF. This chain uses TRBV4-1 with TRBJ2-1; 7 bases map to TRBD2. J lost 4 bases, V lost 0 bases, and 6 bases had no gene match. This CDR3 spans 16 amino acids. Germline V lookup: CDR1 MGHRA, CDR2 YSYEKL.

The V call is TRBV15, the J call TRBJ1-1; no clear D. V was trimmed by 3 bases and J by 5 bases, leaving 16 bases between them. Germline CDR1 LNHNV, CDR2 YYDKDF (reference sequence). The length of the CDR3 is 15 residues. As DNA, the CDR3 is TGTGCCACCAGCAGGGCCCGGCTGGCGGAGACTGAAGCTTTCTTT. Translation gives CATSRARLAETEAFF.

The rearrangement uses TRBV11-3 and TRBJ1-5; 7 bases are a match to TRBD1. V was clipped by 6 bases and J by 5 bases; unmatched bases: 4. The CDR3 loop spans 13 amino acids. Germline V gene lookup returns CDR1 SGHNT and CDR2 YENEEA. CDR3 sequence: CASRRGGHQPQHF. The CDR3 bases are TGTGCCAGCAGGAGAGGGGGCCATCAGCCCCAGCATTTT.

The CDR3, as DNA: TGTGCCTGGAGTGCTATAGCCGGGGGGGGAGAAACTGAAGCTTTCTTT. Translated, it gives CAWSAIAGGGETEAFF. The rearrangement joins TRBV30 to TRBJ1-1, with D perhaps matching TRBD1 (5 bases). Germline CDR1 GTSNPN, CDR2 SVGIG (reference sequence). This CDR3 has 16 amino acids. The V end lost 1 base, the J end lost 5 bases, and 20 bases lay between the germline ends.

The V and J genes are TRBV7-9 and TRBJ1-1, with D tentatively TRBD1 (5 bases). This CDR3 comprises 15 residues. CDR1 is SEHNR and CDR2 is FQNEAQ in the germline V gene (reference sequence). Between the trimmed V and J ends, which lost 1 base and 3 bases, there was a span of 12 bases. CDR3 nucleotides: TGTGCCAGCAGCTTAGGACGGGGGGTGGACACTGAAGCTTTCTTT. The encoded protein is CASSLGRGVDTEAFF.

As DNA, the CDR3 is TGTGCCAGCAGTTCCCTAGGGGGGGTGAATCAGCCCCAGCATTTT. This codes for CASSSLGGVNQPQHF. The chain recombines TRBV28 with TRBJ1-5; the D gene is possibly TRBD1 (6 bases). Trimming took off 4 bases at V and 4 bases at J, with 14 bases between the two ends. This CDR3 is built from 15 residues. Per germline, CDR1 MDHEN and CDR2 SYDVKM.

This rearrangement joins TRBV5-1 to TRBJ2-2, with a tentative D call TRBD1 (6 bases). In germline, CDR1 is SGHRS, CDR2 YFSETQ. Trimming shortened V by 4 bases and J by 0 bases, and 10 bases separated the two germline ends. CDR3 length equals 15 residues. The CDR3 sequence: CASSRDTPNTGELFF. The CDR3 nucleotides are TGCGCCAGCAGCCGGGACACCCCGAACACCGGGGAGCTGTTTTTT.

This chain connects TRBV6-1 to TRBJ2-7; 8 bases match TRBD1. Germline V CDR1 and CDR2: MNHNS, SASEGT. V shed 4 bases and J 2 bases; nucleotides not matched to a gene: 1. The CDR3 has 13 amino acids. CDR3 bases: TGTGCCAGCAGTGCCAGGGGGCCCTACGAGCAGTACTTC. This sequence encodes CASSARGPYEQYF.

The CDR3 region is CAWSALRAGGELFF. In DNA, the CDR3 is TGTGCCTGGAGTGCCCTAAGAGCGGGCGGGGAGCTGTTTTTT. V usage is TRBV30 and J usage is TRBJ2-2, with D possibly TRBD2 on 6 matching bases. The CDR3 loop spans 14 amino acids. Germline V gene lookup returns CDR1 GTSNPN and CDR2 SVGIG (reference sequence). Trimming left V 1 base short and J 7 bases short, with 13 bases between.

In DNA form, the CDR3 reads TGTGCCAGCAGTGAGGCCCATCGCAAACTGTTTTTT. Protein sequence: CASSEAHRKLFF. The V call is TRBV25-1, the J call TRBJ1-4; D not resolved. Germline CDR1 reads MGHDK; CDR2 reads SYGVNS. The CDR3 loop spans 12 amino acids. V lost 3 bases, J lost 11 bases, and 10 bases lay in between.

V usage is TRBV28 and J usage is TRBJ1-2, with D unresolved. This CDR3 is 11 amino acids long. Germline V gives CDR1 MDHEN, CDR2 SYDVKM. V was shortened by 3 bases and J by 4 bases, with 3 bases between the two germline ends. The CDR3 reads CASSFGYGYTF. The CDR3 DNA sequence: TGTGCCAGCAGTTTCGGCTATGGCTACACCTTC.

The chain couples TRBV27 to TRBJ1-4, with TRBD1 identical over 7 bases. This CDR3 spans 16 amino acids. V gave up 6 bases and J gave up 5 bases; unmatched junction bases: 12. From germline, CDR1 is MNHEY and CDR2 SMNVEV (reference sequence). CDR3 sequence reads: CASRPTTGWGNEKLFF. CDR3 nucleotide sequence: TGTGCCAGCAGACCCACGACAGGGTGGGGGAATGAAAAACTGTTTTTT.

The chain recombines TRBV7-8 with TRBJ2-1; D call uncertain. This CDR3 is built from 15 residues. Germline V lookup: CDR1 SGHVS, CDR2 FQNEAQ. V was clipped by 0 bases and J by 0 bases, with 6 bases between them. The CDR3 here is CASSLAVSSYNEQFF. CDR3 sequence (DNA): TGTGCCAGCAGCTTAGCGGTTAGCTCCTACAATGAGCAGTTCTTC.

This clone was detected once. The gene calls are TRBV7-6 and TRBJ1-2; 9 nucleotides align to TRBD1. The J segment lost 0 bases and the V segment lost 5 bases, leaving 10 bases of the junction unmatched. The CDR3 covers 17 residues. The germline V gene encodes CDR1 SGHVS and CDR2 FNYEAQ. The CDR3 region has the DNA TGTGCCAGCAGCGATACAGGGGGCGGCCCCACTAACTATGGCTACACCTTC. Protein: CASSDTGGGPTNYGYTF.

This chain connects TRBV6-6 to TRBJ2-7; D gene unclear. Per the germline V gene, CDR1 is MNHNY and CDR2 is SVGAGI (reference sequence). This CDR3 is built from 11 residues. The V end was cut by 8 bases, the J end by 3 bases, with 8 bases between. The CDR3 loop reads CASRYLYEQYF. Written as DNA, the CDR3 is TGTGCCAGCCGGTACCTCTACGAGCAGTACTTC.

The rearrangement joins TRBV5-6 to TRBJ2-2; 7 positions match TRBD2. Germline V lookup: CDR1 SGHDT, CDR2 YYEEEE. CDR3 size: 15 residues. V was clipped by 2 bases and J by 9 bases; unmatched bases: 10. The CDR3 sequence is CASSLRGGKGRELFF. DNA of the CDR3: TGTGCCAGCAGCTTAAGGGGAGGGAAGGGCCGGGAGCTGTTTTTT.